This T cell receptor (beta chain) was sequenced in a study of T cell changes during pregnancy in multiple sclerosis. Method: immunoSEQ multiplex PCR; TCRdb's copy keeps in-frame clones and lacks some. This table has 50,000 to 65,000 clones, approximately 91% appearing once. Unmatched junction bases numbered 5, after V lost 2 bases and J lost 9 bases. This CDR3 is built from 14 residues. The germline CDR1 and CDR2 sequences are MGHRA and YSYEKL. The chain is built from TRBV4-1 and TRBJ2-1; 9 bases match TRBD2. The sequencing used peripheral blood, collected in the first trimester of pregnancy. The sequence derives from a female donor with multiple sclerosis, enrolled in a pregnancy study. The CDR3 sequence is CASSQPQTSGEQFF. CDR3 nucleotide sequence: TGCGCCAGCAGCCAACCCCAGACTAGCGGTGAGCAGTTCTTC.